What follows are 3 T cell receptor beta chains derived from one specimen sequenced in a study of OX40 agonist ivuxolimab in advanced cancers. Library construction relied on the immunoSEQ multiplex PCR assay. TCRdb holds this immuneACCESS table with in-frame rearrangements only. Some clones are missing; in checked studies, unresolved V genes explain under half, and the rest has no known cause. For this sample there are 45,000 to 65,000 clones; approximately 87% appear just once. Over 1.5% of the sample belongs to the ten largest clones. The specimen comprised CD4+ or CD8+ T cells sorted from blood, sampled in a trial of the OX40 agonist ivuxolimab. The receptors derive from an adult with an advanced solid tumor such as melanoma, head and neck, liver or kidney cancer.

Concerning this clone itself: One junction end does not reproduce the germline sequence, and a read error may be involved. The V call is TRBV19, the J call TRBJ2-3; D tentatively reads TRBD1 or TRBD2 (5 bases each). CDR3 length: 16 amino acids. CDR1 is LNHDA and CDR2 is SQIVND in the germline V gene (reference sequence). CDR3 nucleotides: TGTGCCAGTAGTATTCGGCAGTCCGCTAGCACAGGTACGCAGTATTTT. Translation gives CASSIRQSASTGTQYF.

As DNA, the CDR3 is TGTGCCAGCAGTGAAGGGACACTCCGGGAGACCCAGTACTTC. Amino acid sequence: CASSEGTLRETQYF. The genes are TRBV6-1 and TRBJ2-5; D might be TRBD1 (5 bases). With 1 base removed from V and 5 bases from J, the gap between germline ends came to 11 bases. The CDR3 contains 14 residues. Per the germline V gene, CDR1 is MNHNS and CDR2 is SASEGT.

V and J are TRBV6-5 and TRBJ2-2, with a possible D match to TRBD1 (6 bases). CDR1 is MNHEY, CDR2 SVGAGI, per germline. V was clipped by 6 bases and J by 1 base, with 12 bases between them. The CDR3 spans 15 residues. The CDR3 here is CASRPRQVNTGELFF. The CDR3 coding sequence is TGTGCCAGCAGGCCTCGACAGGTGAACACCGGGGAGCTGTTTTTT.